A selection of T cell receptor beta chains follows, all from one sample in a study of regulatory T cells in long-lasting Graves disease. In TCRdb, the multiplex PCR reads were re-called with MiXCR into one record per CDR3 protein. Among 420,000 or so distinct CDR3 sequences listed, around 22% were seen once. The sequencing here drew on peripheral blood mononuclear cells (PBMCs), taken when the disease was refractory, from a patient treated with antithyroid drugs. The receptors stem from a female donor with Graves disease. Both conserved end residues are part of each CDR3. Fields, in order: CDR3 protein, CDR3 DNA, D gene, J gene, clone size, V gene. D genes are given only for firm matches. Clone size, where shown, is once, few, many, or a class for clones that have expanded.

CASHYQGASTGYTF TGTGCCAGCCATTATCAGGGGGCGTCCACGGGCTACACCTTC TRBD1 TRBJ1-2 few TRBV3-1
CATSDLDKNTGELFF TGTGCCACCAGTGATTTGGACAAGAACACCGGGGAGCTGTTTTTT - TRBJ2-2 few TRBV24-1
CASTDGYGYTF TGTGCCAGCACGGACGGCTATGGCTACACCTTC - TRBJ1-2 few TRBV27
CASTKNTEAFF TGTGCCAGCACCAAAAACACTGAAGCTTTCTTT - TRBJ1-1 many TRBV28
CSATDGGGSNQPQHF TGCAGTGCAACCGACGGCGGCGGGAGCAATCAGCCCCAGCATTTT - TRBJ1-5 many TRBV20-1
CASGLAGHYEQYF TGTGCCAGCGGACTAGCGGGACACTACGAGCAGTACTTC TRBD2 TRBJ2-7 - TRBV12-3/TRBV12-4
CASSRTGDGVSDF TGTGCCAGCAGCCGCACAGGGGATGGAGTGAGCGACTTC TRBD1 TRBJ2-7 few TRBV6-1
CAWSTGGYKQYF TGTGCCTGGAGTACGGGGGGATACAAGCAGTACTTC TRBD2 TRBJ2-7 - TRBV30
CASSYFGSYEQYF TGTGCCAGCAGTTACTTCGGCTCCTACGAGCAGTACTTC - TRBJ2-7 - TRBV6-5
CASSPVTGRDEQYF TGTGCCAGCTCACCCGTTACCGGGAGAGACGAGCAGTACTTC - TRBJ2-7 many TRBV18
CASSLRSSGANVLTF TGTGCCAGCAGCCTTCGGAGCTCTGGGGCCAACGTCCTGACTTTC - TRBJ2-6 many TRBV5-1
CASSLGQSSGNTIYF TGCGCCAGCAGCTTGGGACAGAGCTCTGGAAACACCATATATTTT - TRBJ1-3 few TRBV5-1
CASSHDGFEYF TGTGCCAGCAGCCACGACGGCTTTGAGTACTTC - TRBJ2-5 - TRBV6-1
CAWSVLSGGYEQYF TGTGCCTGGAGTGTACTAAGCGGGGGGTACGAGCAGTACTTC TRBD2 TRBJ2-7 once TRBV30
CASNFDYGYTF TGTGCCAGCAATTTTGACTATGGCTACACCTTC - TRBJ1-2 many TRBV6-1
CAMSGTGSYEQYF TGTGCCATGAGCGGGACAGGGTCCTACGAGCAGTACTTC TRBD1 TRBJ2-7 many TRBV28
CASSVTGGGMNTEAFF TGTGCCAGCAGTGTTACTGGGGGAGGGATGAACACTGAAGCTTTCTTT - TRBJ1-1 many TRBV2
CASSKDYNYEQYF TGTGCCAGCAGTAAGGACTATAACTACGAGCAGTACTTC - TRBJ2-7 - TRBV6-2/TRBV6-3
CASGWDSPTRRSPLHF TGTGCCAGCGGCTGGGACAGCCCTACCCGTCGTTCACCCCTCCACTTT TRBD1 TRBJ1-6 once TRBV27